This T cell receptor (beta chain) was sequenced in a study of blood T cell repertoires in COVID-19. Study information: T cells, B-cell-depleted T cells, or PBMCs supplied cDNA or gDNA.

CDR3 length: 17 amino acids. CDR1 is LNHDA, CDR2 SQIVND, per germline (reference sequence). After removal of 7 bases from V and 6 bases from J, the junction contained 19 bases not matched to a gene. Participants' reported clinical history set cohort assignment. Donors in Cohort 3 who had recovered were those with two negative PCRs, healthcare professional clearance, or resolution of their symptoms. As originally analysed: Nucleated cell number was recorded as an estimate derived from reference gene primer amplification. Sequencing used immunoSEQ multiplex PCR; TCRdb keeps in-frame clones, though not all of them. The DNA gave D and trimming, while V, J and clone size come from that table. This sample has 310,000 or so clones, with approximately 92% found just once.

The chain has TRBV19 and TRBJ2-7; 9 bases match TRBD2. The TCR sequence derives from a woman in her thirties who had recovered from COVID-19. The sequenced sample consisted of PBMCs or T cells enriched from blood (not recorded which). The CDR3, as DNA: TGTGCCAGTACCCTTAGCGGGAGTTGGACCAGGCCCTCCGAGCAGTACTTC. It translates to CASTLSGSWTRPSEQYF.